This TCR beta chain was captured by sequencing in a study of identical twins. Study outcomes and limitations: Shared out-of-frame alpha sequences (those common to twins) showed excess low generation probability. Cord blood's abundant beta clonotypes had fewer insertions, unlike memory repertoires. Weaker excess sharing between twins was seen in beta out-of-frame sequences.

V shed 3 bases and J shed 5 bases, with 14 bases lying between them. This CDR3 has 15 amino acids. In its sample, this clonotype was seen many times. The antigen is unknown. Each cDNA held unique molecular identifiers, and template switching gave it a universal primer site. Each CDR3 protein is one row after TCRdb ran MiXCR on the 5' RACE reads. The sample holds approximately 630,000 distinct CDR3 sequences, around 7.4% seen once. These same records also appear under a second study, on yellow fever vaccine responses in identical twins.

This TCR was recovered from a woman aged 18 to 35 in good health. The V gene is TRBV12-3 or TRBV12-4, the J gene TRBJ2-1, with a possible D match to TRBD1 (6 bases). The sequenced sample was PBMCs. The CDR3 nucleotides are TGTGCCAGCAGTTTTTCCGGACAGCCTAACAATGAGCAGTTCTTC. Amino acid sequence: CASSFSGQPNNEQFF.